The 23 T cell receptor beta chains listed next were all sequenced from one sample in a study of cytomegalovirus exposure and HLA in healthy donors. TCRdb keeps only in-frame clones here, not all; method: immunoSEQ multiplex PCR. The table lists roughly 300,000 clones, over 75% of them singletons. The source material was PBMCs. The receptor set was obtained from a woman in her late teens or twenties in good health and CMV-seronegative.

The chain couples TRBV10-3 to TRBJ2-5; perhaps TRBD2 as D (5 bases). Per the germline V gene, CDR1 is ENHRY and CDR2 is SYGVKD. Between the trimmed V and J ends, which lost 3 bases and 2 bases, there was a span of 10 bases. There are 14 residues in the CDR3. This CDR3 reads CAISDRGLQETQYF. CDR3 bases: TGTGCCATCAGTGATCGGGGTCTTCAAGAGACCCAGTACTTC.

CDR3: CASSPVPGAKNIQYF. CDR3 DNA: TGTGCCAGCAGCCCTGTCCCCGGGGCCAAAAACATTCAGTACTTC. This chain links TRBV7-9 with TRBJ2-4, with unresolved D. Germline V gives CDR1 SEHNR, CDR2 FQNEAQ (reference sequence). Between the trimmed V and J ends, which lost 5 bases and 1 base, there was a span of 12 bases. CDR3 size: 15 residues.

This chain uses TRBV6-6 with TRBJ2-7, with 7 bases fitting TRBD2. The CDR3 is 10 amino acids. The germline V gene has CDR1 MNHNY and CDR2 SVGAGI (reference sequence). V was pared by 8 bases and J by 5 bases, with 0 bases of the junction left unmatched. The CDR3 protein is CASGGDEQYF. The DNA of the CDR3 is TGTGCCAGCGGGGGGGACGAGCAGTACTTC.

This chain uses TRBV5-1 with TRBJ2-3; tentatively, D is TRBD2 (5 bases). The CDR3 is 16 amino acids. Trimming cost V 0 bases and J 2 bases, with 13 bases left between them. Germline values: CDR1 SGHRS, CDR2 YFSETQ. CDR3 DNA: TGCGCCAGCAGCTTGGTAGGCGGGTTGGACACAGATACGCAGTATTTT. Its translation is CASSLVGGLDTDTQYF.

The rearrangement joins TRBV2 to TRBJ2-7; tentative D call: TRBD1 (7 bases). This CDR3 has 13 amino acids. From germline, CDR1 is SNHLY and CDR2 FYNNEI. The germline V and J ends were trimmed by 6 bases and 7 bases, with 16 bases remaining between them. The chain's CDR3 is CASRKRTGGEQYF. The DNA for the CDR3 is TGTGCCAGCAGAAAAAGGACAGGAGGGGAGCAGTACTTC.

This clone was detected once. The chain combines TRBV19 with TRBJ2-7; possibly TRBD1 for D (5 bases). Germline lookup yields CDR1 LNHDA and CDR2 SQIVND (reference sequence). CDR3 length equals 19 residues. Trimming left V 1 base short and J 3 bases short, with 25 bases between. The CDR3 nucleotides read TGTGCCAGTAGTATAGCCCTGTTTCGAAACACAGGCTCCCTCTACGAGCAGTACTTC. Residues: CASSIALFRNTGSLYEQYF. Full variable domain (outside the CDR3, taken from reference TRBV19 and TRBJ2-7): DGGITQSPKYLFRKEGQNVTLSCEQNLNHDAMYWYRQDPGQGLRLIYYSQIVNDFQKGDIAEGYSVSREKKESFPLTVTSAQKNPTAFYLCASSIALFRNTGSLYEQYFGPGTRLTVT.

The chain links TRBV15 to TRBJ2-1; D is unclear. The germline CDR1 and CDR2 sequences are LNHNV and YYDKDF (reference sequence). V lost 0 bases, J lost 6 bases, and 9 bases lay in between. The CDR3 contains 14 residues. This CDR3 reads CATSRDAQSNEQFF. CDR3 sequence (DNA): TGTGCCACCAGCAGAGATGCCCAGTCCAATGAGCAGTTCTTC. Full variable domain (rest looked up from reference TRBV15 and TRBJ2-1): DAMVIQNPRYQVTQFGKPVTLSCSQTLNHNVMYWYQQKSSQAPKLLFHYYDKDFNNEADTPDNFQSRRPNTSFCFLDIRSPGLGDTAMYLCATSRDAQSNEQFFGPGTRLTVL.

Only a few counts were recorded for this clone. The chain links TRBV5-4 to TRBJ2-5; 7 bases are shared with TRBD1. Germline CDR1 is SGHNT and CDR2 is YYREEE (reference sequence). The CDR3 spans 14 residues. V shed 2 bases, J shed 3 bases, and the junction held 4 bases outside the gene matches. CDR3: CASSFGTVKETQYF. The DNA for the CDR3 is TGTGCCAGCAGCTTCGGGACAGTGAAAGAGACCCAGTACTTC.

CDR3 amino acids: CASSPLANGELFF. For the CDR3, the DNA is TGTGCCAGCAGCCCACTAGCGAACGGGGAGCTGTTTTTT. V usage is TRBV11-3 and J usage is TRBJ2-2; TRBD2 matches at 7 bases. With V trimmed by 5 bases and J by 7 bases, 4 bases remained unmatched. Looked up from germline, CDR1 is SGHNT and CDR2 is YENEEA. The CDR3 runs to 13 residues.

The chain recombines TRBV11-3 with TRBJ2-3; 7 nucleotides match TRBD2. Losses at the gene ends were 5 bases for V and 7 bases for J; bases not matched to a gene: 12. This CDR3 has 15 residues. The germline V gene has CDR1 SGHNT and CDR2 YENEEA. CDR3 nucleotides: TGTGCCAGCAGCGACGAGACTAGCAAACCATATACGCAGTATTTT. Its protein is CASSDETSKPYTQYF.

CDR3 in amino acids: CASRADRARSYEQYF. CDR3 DNA: TGTGCCAGCAGGGCCGACAGGGCCCGCTCCTACGAGCAGTACTTC. The rearrangement uses TRBV2 and TRBJ2-7, with 7 positions matching TRBD1. The ends lost 6 bases at V and 0 bases at J; junction bases unmatched: 8. Looked up from germline, CDR1 is SNHLY and CDR2 is FYNNEI. CDR3 length: 15 residues.

On this clone itself: One junction end disagrees with the germline gene, perhaps due to a read error. V usage is TRBV7-7 and J usage is TRBJ2-3, with D possibly TRBD1 on 6 matching bases. The germline V gene encodes CDR1 SSHAT and CDR2 FNYEAQ (reference sequence). The CDR3 loop spans 14 amino acids. The CDR3 DNA reads TGTGCTAGCAGCCCAGACAGGACGTCGGATACGCAGTATTTT. Its protein is CASSPDRTSDTQYF.

The chain joins TRBV2 to TRBJ2-5; 8 positions agree with TRBD2. The CDR3 is 15 amino acids. V lost 2 bases, J lost 2 bases, and 4 bases stayed unmatched. Germline CDR1 SNHLY, CDR2 FYNNEI. The CDR3 here is CASSEIAGGQETQYF. DNA of the CDR3: TGTGCCAGCAGTGAAATTGCGGGAGGACAAGAGACCCAGTACTTC.

The chain employs TRBV5-1 and TRBJ1-6; 9 nucleotides match TRBD1. The V and J ends lost 1 base and 8 bases, in that order; junction bases with no gene match: 4. This CDR3 has 15 amino acids. Germline-derived CDR1 and CDR2 are SGHRS and YFSETQ. The CDR3 loop is CASSLSGQGYSPLHF. For the CDR3, the DNA is TGCGCCAGCAGCTTGTCGGGACAGGGATATTCACCCCTCCACTTT.

V usage is TRBV10-3 and J usage is TRBJ2-5, with TRBD1 as a possible D gene (6 bases). V was cut by 10 bases and J by 5 bases, with 17 bases left in between. Germline V gives CDR1 ENHRY, CDR2 SYGVKD. The CDR3 loop spans 13 amino acids. The CDR3 DNA is TGTGCCAGTTCGGACAGCCCTGGGGAGACCCAGTACTTC. It codes for CASSDSPGETQYF.

The chain is built from TRBV5-1 and TRBJ2-1; possible D gene TRBD1, 6 bases. The V end lost 0 bases, the J end lost 5 bases, and 12 bases lay between the germline ends. The CDR3 totals 15 residues. Germline V gene sequence: CDR1 SGHRS, CDR2 YFSETQ. The CDR3 here is CASSLVQGPNNEQFF. The CDR3 DNA is TGCGCCAGCAGCTTGGTACAGGGACCGAACAATGAGCAGTTCTTC.

A remark on this clone: Other DNA sequences in the sample encode the same CDR3. This rearrangement joins TRBV5-1 to TRBJ2-7; 9 bases agree with TRBD1. This CDR3 spans 13 amino acids. Germline V CDR1 and CDR2: SGHRS, YFSETQ. V lost 3 bases and J lost 3; bases outside the gene matches: 1. The CDR3 region has the DNA TGCGCCAGCAGCTGGGACAGGGACTACGAGCAGTACTTC. Translation gives CASSWDRDYEQYF.

The chain uses TRBV28 and TRBJ2-3; TRBD2 matches at 12 bases. V gave up 6 bases and J gave up 6 bases; unmatched junction bases: 13. Germline V lookup: CDR1 MDHEN, CDR2 SYDVKM. The CDR3 runs 17 residues. CDR3 loop: CASSYWTSGASGDTQYF. Written as DNA, the CDR3 is TGTGCCAGCAGCTATTGGACTAGCGGGGCCTCGGGGGATACGCAGTATTTT. Supplemented by reference TRBV28 and TRBJ2-3, the full variable domain reads DVKVTQSSRYLVKRTGEKVFLECVQDMDHENMFWYRQDPGLGLRLIYFSYDVKMKEKGDIPEGYSVSREKKERFSLILESASTNQTSMYLCASSYWTSGASGDTQYFGPGTRLTVL.

J is TRBJ1-2 and V is TRBV6-1; D gene ambiguous. The CDR3 covers 13 residues. Germline V gene sequence: CDR1 MNHNS, CDR2 SASEGT. The germline V and J ends were trimmed by 0 bases and 6 bases, with 8 bases remaining between them. The CDR3 DNA follows: TGTGCCAGCAGTGAAGCCGGAGATCATGGCTACACCTTC. This sequence encodes CASSEAGDHGYTF.

The chain couples TRBV5-6 to TRBJ1-1, with D unresolved. The CDR3 spans 14 residues. Germline loops: CDR1 SGHDT, CDR2 YYEEEE. V lost 0 bases and J 0 bases, leaving 6 bases between the germline ends. The CDR3: CASSLVSMNTEAFF. The CDR3 nucleotides are TGTGCCAGCAGCTTGGTCAGTATGAACACTGAAGCTTTCTTT.

This chain's CDR3 is CASKAYTPGQPQHF. CDR3 bases: TGTGCCAGCAAAGCCTATACCCCCGGTCAGCCCCAGCATTTT. V usage is TRBV28 and J usage is TRBJ1-5; no clear D gene. The CDR3 is 14 residues long. In germline, CDR1 is MDHEN, CDR2 SYDVKM. Trimming pared 7 bases from V and 6 bases from J, leaving 16 bases between.

This chain uses TRBV5-1 with TRBJ1-6; 9 nucleotides line up with TRBD1. Germline values: CDR1 SGHRS, CDR2 YFSETQ. The length of the CDR3 is 15 residues. Trimming took 4 bases from V and 7 from J; bases not matched to a gene: 6. The CDR3 DNA reads as TGCGCCAGCAGCGGGACAGGGCGAACCAATTCACCCCTCCACTTT. Its translation: CASSGTGRTNSPLHF.

CDR3 sequence: CATTGQDPSPNQPQHF. The CDR3 DNA is TGTGCCACCACTGGACAGGACCCGTCCCCAAATCAGCCCCAGCATTTT. This sequence joins TRBV28 and TRBJ1-5; TRBD1 matches at 7 bases. V trimming: 10 bases; J trimming: 4 bases; junction bases outside the gene matches: 16. Germline CDR1 reads MDHEN; CDR2 reads SYDVKM. This CDR3 contains 16 residues.